What follows is one TCR beta chain and its context. Its specificity is not known. This CDR3 has 15 residues. Germline CDR1 reads MNHNS; CDR2 reads SASEGT. V lost 8 bases, J lost 8 bases, and 8 bases stayed unmatched. TCRdb's copy holds only in-frame clones and misses some; the assay was immunoSEQ multiplex PCR. The data contain about 160,000 clones, 86% of them singletons. The sample is drawn from a study of cytomegalovirus exposure and HLA in healthy donors. Notes on the study in general: Researchers counted 164 TCR beta chains as cytomegalovirus-associated.

The specimen sequenced was PBMCs. J is TRBJ2-1 and V is TRBV6-1; 14 bases fit TRBD2. This clonotype was obtained from a young woman in good health and CMV-seronegative. The CDR3 DNA follows: TGTGCCAGCGGAATCGGGACTAGCGGGAGAGATGAGCAGTTCTTC. Residues: CASGIGTSGRDEQFF.